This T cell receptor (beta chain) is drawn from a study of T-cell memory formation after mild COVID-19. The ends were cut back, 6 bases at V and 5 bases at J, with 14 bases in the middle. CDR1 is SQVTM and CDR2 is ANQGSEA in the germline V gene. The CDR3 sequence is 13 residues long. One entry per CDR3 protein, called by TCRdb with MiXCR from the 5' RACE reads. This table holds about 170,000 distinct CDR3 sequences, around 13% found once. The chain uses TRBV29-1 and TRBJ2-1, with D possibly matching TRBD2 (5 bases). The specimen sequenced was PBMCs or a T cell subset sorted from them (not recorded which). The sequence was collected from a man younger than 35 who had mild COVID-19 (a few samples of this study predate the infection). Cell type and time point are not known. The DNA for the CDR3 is TGCAGCGTCGACGGGTCCGGGAACAATGAGCAGTTCTTC. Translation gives CSVDGSGNNEQFF.